The subject of this entry is one T cell receptor (beta chain). CDR3 length: 14 amino acids. V was shortened by 1 base and J by 1 base, with 7 bases between the two germline ends. Germline CDR1 SGHDT, CDR2 YYEEEE. These data belong to a study of blood T cell repertoires in COVID-19. About the research overall: The analysed material was cDNA or gDNA that came from T cells, B-cell-depleted T cells, or PBMCs.

Assay: immunoSEQ multiplex PCR; the TCRdb copy retains only in-frame clones and omits some. The sample gives approximately 260,000 clones, about nine tenths of which show up once; about 7% is in the top ten. The receptor was derived from a man aged 60 to 69 who had recovered from COVID-19. The rearrangement uses TRBV5-6 and TRBJ2-3; D is possibly TRBD2 (6 bases). Sequenced input: peripheral blood. The CDR3 bases are TGTGCCAGCAGCTTGTGGAGGGGCACAGATACGCAGTATTTT. Its translation is CASSLWRGTDTQYF. The whole variable domain, filled in from reference TRBV5-6 and TRBJ2-3, reads DAGVTQSPTHLIKTRGQQVTLRCSPKSGHDTVSWYQQALGQGPQFIFQYYEEEERQRGNFPDRFSGHQFPNYSSELNVNALLLGDSALYLCASSLWRGTDTQYFGPGTRLTVL.